A selection of T cell receptor beta chains follows, all from one sample in a study of blood T cell repertoires in COVID-19. Only in-frame clones appear in the TCRdb table, and some are missing; sequencing was by immunoSEQ multiplex PCR. The sample contains a few hundred thousand clones, roughly 89% of which appear only once. Sequenced material: peripheral blood. Every receptor here comes from a woman in her forties who had recovered from COVID-19. CDR3s include the opening cysteine and the closing phenylalanine or tryptophan. D genes are given only for firm matches. Clone size is shown for a subset of rows, as once, few, many or a class of expanded clone.

J gene	D gene	clone size	V gene	CDR3 DNA	CDR3 protein
TRBJ1-2	NA	NA	TRBV12-3/TRBV12-4	TGTGCCAGCAGTTTAAGGGGGACCGGCTACACCTTC	CASSLRGTGYTF
TRBJ2-1	NA	NA	TRBV14	TGTGCCAGCAGAGGTGACTTGCCCTACAATGAGCAGTTCTTC	CASRGDLPYNEQFF
TRBJ2-2	NA	NA	TRBV5-6	TGTGCCAGCAGCCCAAATTGGAGGGCGGATAGCACCGGGGAGCTGTTTTTT	CASSPNWRADSTGELFF
TRBJ2-1	TRBD1	NA	TRBV7-8	TGTGCCAGCAGCTTAGGGTTGGACAGGGGGCGTCAGGAGCAGTTCTTC	CASSLGLDRGRQEQFF
TRBJ2-7	NA	NA	TRBV4-1	TGCGCCAGCAGCCAAGTTGCGGGTGAAGACGAGCAGTACTTC	CASSQVAGEDEQYF
TRBJ2-3	TRBD2	NA	TRBV5-5	TGTGCCAGCAGCTTGTGGGAGGGTAGCACAGATACGCAGTATTTT	CASSLWEGSTDTQYF
TRBJ1-5	NA	NA	TRBV11-2	TGTGCCAGCAGCTCCCCTTTAGGACAGTATAATCAGCCCCAGCATTTT	CASSSPLGQYNQPQHF
TRBJ1-3	NA	NA	TRBV6-1	TGTGCCAGCAGTGAAGACTCGGAGGGATCTGGAAACACCATATATTTT	CASSEDSEGSGNTIYF
TRBJ1-5	NA	NA	TRBV4-1	TGCGCCAGCAGCCAAGACCAGGGCGGTCAGCCCCAGCATTTT	CASSQDQGGQPQHF
TRBJ1-2	NA	NA	TRBV6-1	TGTGCCAGCAGTGAACAGTTCTTTGGCTACACCTTC	CASSEQFFGYTF
TRBJ2-5	TRBD1	NA	TRBV29-1	TGCAGCGGGGGCAGACAGGGTGCGACCCAGTACTTC	CSGGRQGATQYF
TRBJ2-1	TRBD2	NA	TRBV20-1	TGCAGTGCTAGTCGGGGGGGTGAGCAGTTCTTC	CSASRGGEQFF
TRBJ1-5	TRBD1	NA	TRBV6-1	TGTGCCAGCAGTGAGGGGACAGCACCTTATAGCAATCAGCCCCAGCATTTT	CASSEGTAPYSNQPQHF
TRBJ2-6	NA	NA	TRBV21-1	TGTGCCAGCAGCAAAATGGCCCGACAGGAGGACTCTGGGGCCAACGTCCTGACTTTC	CASSKMARQEDSGANVLTF
TRBJ1-4	TRBD1	NA	TRBV28	TGTGCCAGCAGCCCCCCCCGGGACAGGGGGCAGTATGAAAAACTGTTTTTT	CASSPPRDRGQYEKLFF
TRBJ1-1	NA	NA	TRBV6-5	TGTGCCAGCAGTTACGGCGGGAAGAACACTGAAGCTTTCTTT	CASSYGGKNTEAFF
TRBJ2-1	NA	NA	TRBV27	TGTGCCAGCAGTTTGTTGGGTGGGACTCAGTTCTTC	CASSLLGGTQFF
TRBJ2-2	TRBD1	NA	TRBV13	TGTGCCAGCAGCGGCCGACAGGGGAGCACCGGGGAGCTGTTTTTT	CASSGRQGSTGELFF
TRBJ1-1	NA	NA	TRBV5-4	TGTGCCAGCAGCATGGGGGGGCGGAACACTGAAGCTTTCTTT	CASSMGGRNTEAFF
TRBJ1-4	NA	NA	TRBV6-5	TGTGCCAGCAGTAAGGAAGGGGGAGAGGAAAAACTGTTTTTT	CASSKEGGEEKLFF
TRBJ2-1	TRBD2	NA	TRBV9	TGTGCCAGCAGCGTAGGATCGGTAGCGGGAGGGCCGTGGTCTTACAATGAGCAGTTCTTC	CASSVGSVAGGPWSYNEQFF
TRBJ1-6	NA	once	TRBV11-3	TGTGCCAGCAGCGCGGACATGCTTAATTCACCCCTCCACTTT	CASSADMLNSPLHF
TRBJ2-1	NA	once	TRBV5-6	TGTGCCAGCAGCCCAGTTACCCCCCCCAATGAGCAGTTCTTC	CASSPVTPPNEQFF
TRBJ2-1	TRBD2	NA	TRBV5-4	TGTGCCAGCAGGGTAGCGGGGGGAATCTACAATGAGCAGTTCTTC	CASRVAGGIYNEQFF
TRBJ2-4	NA	NA	TRBV28	TGTGCCAGCAGTTACTCTAGCGACGACATTCAGTACTTC	CASSYSSDDIQYF
TRBJ2-1	TRBD2	once	TRBV6-5	TGTGCCAGCAGTCATGGACTAGTCCATGAGCAGTTCTTC	CASSHGLVHEQFF
TRBJ2-3	TRBD1	NA	TRBV28	TGTGCCAGCAGGGAGATCACAGGGGATGATACGCAGTATTTT	CASREITGDDTQYF
TRBJ2-3	NA	few	TRBV5-4	TGTGCCACCAGGACCGGGGGACGGTGGATTACTAGCACAGATACGCAGTATTTT	CATRTGGRWITSTDTQYF